This T cell receptor beta chain was found in a study of cytomegalovirus exposure and HLA in healthy donors. Findings of the study overall: A later analysis reportedly identified an Asian-associated ancestry cluster as carrying fewer N-insertions than the approximately 730-donor mean. Earlier analysis yielded a pattern in which most TCR beta V segments were productive about 90% or about 30% of the time.

Concerning this clone: The antigen is unknown.

The study ran its PCR with 60 Vbeta and 13 Jbeta primers. Measured with immunoSEQ multiplex PCR; TCRdb has only the in-frame clones, and not every one. The table lists 100,000 to 150,000 clones, around 85% of them singletons. As for the donors, each was a healthy bone marrow donor. Donors had nominal health at sampling but likely had unrecorded immune exposures. CDR1 PRHDT and CDR2 FYEKMQ come from the germline V gene (reference sequence). V gave up 6 bases and J gave up 8 bases, with 16 bases separating them. The CDR3 covers 14 residues. J is TRBJ1-4 and V is TRBV13; unclear D gene. What was sequenced was PBMCs. The clonotype comes from a boy between 10 and 17 years old in good health and CMV-seronegative. CDR3: CASRARGADEKLFF. The CDR3 coding sequence is TGTGCCAGCAGAGCCCGCGGAGCCGACGAAAAACTGTTTTTT.